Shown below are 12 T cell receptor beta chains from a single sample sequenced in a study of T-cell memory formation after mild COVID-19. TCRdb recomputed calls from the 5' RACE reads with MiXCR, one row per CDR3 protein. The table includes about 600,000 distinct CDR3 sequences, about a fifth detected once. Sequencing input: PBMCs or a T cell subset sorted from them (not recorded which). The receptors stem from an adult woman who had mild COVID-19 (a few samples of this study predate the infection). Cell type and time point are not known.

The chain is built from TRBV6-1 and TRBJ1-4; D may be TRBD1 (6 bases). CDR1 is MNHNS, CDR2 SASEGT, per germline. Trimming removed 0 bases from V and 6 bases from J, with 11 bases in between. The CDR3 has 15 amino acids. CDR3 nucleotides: TGTGCCAGCAGTGAAGCGCAGGGGAATCATGAAAAACTGTTTTTT. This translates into CASSEAQGNHEKLFF.

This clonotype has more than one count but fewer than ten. CDR3 region: CAWSVLRLEAFF. CDR3 sequence (DNA): TGTGCCTGGAGTGTATTGCGGCTTGAAGCTTTCTTT. The chain uses TRBV30 and TRBJ1-1; D unresolved. There are 12 residues in the CDR3. Trimming left V 0 bases short and J 7 bases short, with 9 bases between. Germline V gene sequence: CDR1 GTSNPN, CDR2 SVGIG (reference sequence).

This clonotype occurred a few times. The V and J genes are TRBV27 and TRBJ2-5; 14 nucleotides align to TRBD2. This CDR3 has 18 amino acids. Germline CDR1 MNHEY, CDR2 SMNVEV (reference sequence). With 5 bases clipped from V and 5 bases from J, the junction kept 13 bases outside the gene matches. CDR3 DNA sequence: TGTGCCAGCAGTCACCCGGGGACTAGCGGGGGCCTCCGGGAGACCCAGTACTTC. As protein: CASSHPGTSGGLRETQYF.

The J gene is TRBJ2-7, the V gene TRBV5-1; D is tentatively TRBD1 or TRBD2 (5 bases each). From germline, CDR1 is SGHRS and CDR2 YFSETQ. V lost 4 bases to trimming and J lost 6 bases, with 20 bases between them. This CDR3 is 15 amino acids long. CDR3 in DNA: TGCGCCAGCAGCCTGCGACTCGAGGGGATGAGCGAGCAGTACTTC. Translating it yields CASSLRLEGMSEQYF. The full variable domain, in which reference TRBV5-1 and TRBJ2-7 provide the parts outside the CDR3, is KAGVTQTPRYLIKTRGQQVTLSCSPISGHRSVSWYQQTPGQGLQFLFEYFSETQRNKGNFPGRFSGRQFSNSRSEMNVSTLELGDSALYLCASSLRLEGMSEQYFGPGTRLTVT.

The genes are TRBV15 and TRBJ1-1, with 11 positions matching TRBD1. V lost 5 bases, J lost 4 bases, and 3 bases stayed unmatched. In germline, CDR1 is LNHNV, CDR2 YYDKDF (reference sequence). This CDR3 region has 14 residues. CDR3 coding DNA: TGTGCCACCAGCGGACAGGGGGCGAGCACTGAAGCTTTCTTT. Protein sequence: CATSGQGASTEAFF.

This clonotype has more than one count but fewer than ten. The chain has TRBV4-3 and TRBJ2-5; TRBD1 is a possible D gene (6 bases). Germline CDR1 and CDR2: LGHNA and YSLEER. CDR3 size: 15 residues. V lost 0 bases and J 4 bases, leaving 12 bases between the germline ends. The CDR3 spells CASSQEGARGETQYF. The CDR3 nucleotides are TGCGCCAGCAGCCAAGAGGGGGCCAGGGGAGAGACCCAGTACTTC.

CDR3 nucleotides: TGTGCCAGCTCCCGGGGGGACAGAGCCTACGAGCAGTACTTC. This codes for CASSRGDRAYEQYF. This chain joins TRBV6-5 and TRBJ2-7; perhaps D is TRBD1 or TRBD2 (7 bases each). The V gene lost 8 bases and the J gene lost 2 bases, with 16 bases spanning the gap. Germline V gives CDR1 MNHEY, CDR2 SVGAGI. The CDR3 has 14 residues.

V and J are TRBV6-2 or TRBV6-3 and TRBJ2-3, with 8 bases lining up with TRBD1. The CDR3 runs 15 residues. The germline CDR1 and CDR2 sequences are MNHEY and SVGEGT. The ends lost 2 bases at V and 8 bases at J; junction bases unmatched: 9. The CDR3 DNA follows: TGTGCCAGCAGTTACCGACCCAGGGGGCAGGGTACGCAGTATTTT. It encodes CASSYRPRGQGTQYF.

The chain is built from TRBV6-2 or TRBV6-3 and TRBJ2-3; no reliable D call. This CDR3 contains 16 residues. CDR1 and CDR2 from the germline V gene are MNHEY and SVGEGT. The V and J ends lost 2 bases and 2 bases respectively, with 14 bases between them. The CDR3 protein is CASSYKSWVFTDTQYF. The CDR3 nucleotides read TGTGCCAGCAGTTACAAAAGCTGGGTCTTCACAGATACGCAGTATTTT.

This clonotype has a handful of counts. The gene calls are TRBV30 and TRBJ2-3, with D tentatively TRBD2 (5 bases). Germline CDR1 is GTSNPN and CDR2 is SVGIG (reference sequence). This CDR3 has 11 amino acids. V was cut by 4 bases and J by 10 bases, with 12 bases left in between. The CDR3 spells CAWKPPGAQYF. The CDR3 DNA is TGTGCCTGGAAACCCCCCGGGGCGCAGTATTTT. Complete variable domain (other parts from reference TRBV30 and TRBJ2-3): SQTIHQWPATLVQPVGSPLSLECTVEGTSNPNLYWYRQAAGRGLQLLFYSVGIGQISSEVPQNLSASRPQDRQFILSSKKLLLSDSGFYLCAWKPPGAQYFGPGTRLTVL.

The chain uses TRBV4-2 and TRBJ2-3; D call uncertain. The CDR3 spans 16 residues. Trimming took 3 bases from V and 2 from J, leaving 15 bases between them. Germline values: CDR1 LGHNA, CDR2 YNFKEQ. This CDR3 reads CASSQQVEPNTDTQYF. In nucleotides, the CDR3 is TGTGCCAGCAGCCAGCAGGTTGAGCCGAACACAGATACGCAGTATTTT.

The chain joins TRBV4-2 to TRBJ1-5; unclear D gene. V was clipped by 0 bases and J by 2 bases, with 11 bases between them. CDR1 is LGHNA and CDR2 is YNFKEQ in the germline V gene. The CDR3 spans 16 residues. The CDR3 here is CASSQEIGTGNQPQHF. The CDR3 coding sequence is TGTGCCAGCAGCCAAGAAATAGGCACGGGCAATCAGCCCCAGCATTTT.